This T cell receptor beta chain emerged from a study of T cell responses to AZD1222 COVID-19 vaccine. Across the whole study: Analysis merged second doses at about 4 or about 12 weeks.

V was pared by 2 bases and J by 1 base, with 15 bases between. Germline V gene lookup returns CDR1 SGHRS and CDR2 YFSETQ. The CDR3 loop spans 16 amino acids. Notes on the study in general: Donors, mostly white British, included more females; clonal diversity was possibly underestimated. Nearly half of spike-specific TCRs reportedly target unmutated variant regions.

Produced via immunoSEQ multiplex PCR; TCRdb's table is partial and in-frame only. The table includes about 130,000 clones, 88% detected once. As concerns this clone: Its specificity is not known.

This TCR came from an adult in good health. The chain recombines TRBV5-1 with TRBJ1-2; TRBD1 might be the D (6 bases). The specimen was peripheral blood, collected on day 0 of AZD1222 vaccination. The CDR3 region is CASSLTLTGFNYGYTF. The DNA for the CDR3 is TGCGCCAGCAGCTTAACACTGACAGGTTTTAACTATGGCTACACCTTC.